Here is one T cell receptor beta chain with its context. Its antigen is undetermined. The germline V gene encodes CDR1 SQVTM and CDR2 ANQGSEA. CDR3 length: 11 residues. V was trimmed by 6 bases and J by 4 bases, leaving 10 bases between them. This record comes from a study of response to subunit inactivated influenza vaccine. General study findings and limits: It was the authors' suggestion that each seasonal influenza vaccination recruits few new T cells.

Via MiXCR, TCRdb re-called the RT-PCR reads, giving one row per CDR3 protein. The table lists about 650,000 distinct CDR3 sequences, 15% to 19% of them singletons, with around 10% in the top ten. This specimen was PBMCs from blood, taken roughly 12 days after vaccination. This receptor was taken from a man aged 45 to 65 who received an inactivated influenza vaccine. The J gene is TRBJ2-7, the V gene TRBV29-1, with a tentative D call TRBD1 (5 bases). CDR3 bases: TGCAGCGTAGAACGACAGTACGAGCAGTACTTC. Its translation: CSVERQYEQYF.